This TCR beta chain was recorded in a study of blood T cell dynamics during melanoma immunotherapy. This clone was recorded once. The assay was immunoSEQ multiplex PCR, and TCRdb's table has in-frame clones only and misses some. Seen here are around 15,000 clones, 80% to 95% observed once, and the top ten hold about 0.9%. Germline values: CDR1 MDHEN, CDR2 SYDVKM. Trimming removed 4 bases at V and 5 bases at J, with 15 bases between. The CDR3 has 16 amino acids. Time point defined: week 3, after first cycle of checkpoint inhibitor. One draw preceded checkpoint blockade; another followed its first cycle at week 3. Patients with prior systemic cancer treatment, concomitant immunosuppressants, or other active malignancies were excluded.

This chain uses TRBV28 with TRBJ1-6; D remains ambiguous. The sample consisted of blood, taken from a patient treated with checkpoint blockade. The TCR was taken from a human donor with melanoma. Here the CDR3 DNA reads TGTGCCAGCAGTTCCCAGACGACGGTTGATAATTCACCCCTCCACTTT. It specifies CASSSQTTVDNSPLHF.